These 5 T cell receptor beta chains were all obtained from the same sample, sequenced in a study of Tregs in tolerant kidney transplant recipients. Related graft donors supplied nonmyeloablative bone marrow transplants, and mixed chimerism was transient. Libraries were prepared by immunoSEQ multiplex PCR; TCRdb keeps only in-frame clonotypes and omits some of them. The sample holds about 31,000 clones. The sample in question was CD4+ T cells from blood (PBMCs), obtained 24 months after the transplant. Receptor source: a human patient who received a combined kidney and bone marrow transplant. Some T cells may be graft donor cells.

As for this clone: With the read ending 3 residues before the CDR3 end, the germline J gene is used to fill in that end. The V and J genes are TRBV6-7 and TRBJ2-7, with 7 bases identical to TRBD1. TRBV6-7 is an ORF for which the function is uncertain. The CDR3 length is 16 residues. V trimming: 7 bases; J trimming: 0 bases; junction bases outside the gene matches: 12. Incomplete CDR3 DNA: TGTGCCAGCACCCGGGACAGCTTAACAACCTCCTACGAG. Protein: CASTRDSLTTSYE. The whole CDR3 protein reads CASTRDSLTTSYEQYF.

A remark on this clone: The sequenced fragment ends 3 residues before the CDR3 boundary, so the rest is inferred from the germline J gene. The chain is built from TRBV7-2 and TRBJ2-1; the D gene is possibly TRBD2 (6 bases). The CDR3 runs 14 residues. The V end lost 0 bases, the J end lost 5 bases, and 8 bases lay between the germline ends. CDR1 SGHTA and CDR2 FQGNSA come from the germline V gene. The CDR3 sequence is CASSLAEGHNEQFF. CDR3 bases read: TGTGCCAGCAGCTTAGCGGAGGGGCACAATGAG.

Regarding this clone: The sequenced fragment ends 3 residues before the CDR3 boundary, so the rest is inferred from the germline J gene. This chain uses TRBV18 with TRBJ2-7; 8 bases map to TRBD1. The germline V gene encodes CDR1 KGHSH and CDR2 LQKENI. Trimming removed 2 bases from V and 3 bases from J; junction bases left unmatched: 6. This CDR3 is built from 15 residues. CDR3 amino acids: CASSPMGTGGYEQYF. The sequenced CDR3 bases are TGTGCCAGCTCACCAATGGGTACAGGGGGCTACGAG.

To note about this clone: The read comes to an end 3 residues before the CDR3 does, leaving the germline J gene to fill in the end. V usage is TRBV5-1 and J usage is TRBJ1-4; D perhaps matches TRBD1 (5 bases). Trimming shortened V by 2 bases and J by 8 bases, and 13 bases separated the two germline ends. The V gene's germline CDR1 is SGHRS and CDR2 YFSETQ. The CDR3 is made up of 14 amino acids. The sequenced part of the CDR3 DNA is TGCGCCAGCAGCTTCAGGGAAAGGAGCGAAAAA. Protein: CASSFRERSEK. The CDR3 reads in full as CASSFRERSEKLFF.

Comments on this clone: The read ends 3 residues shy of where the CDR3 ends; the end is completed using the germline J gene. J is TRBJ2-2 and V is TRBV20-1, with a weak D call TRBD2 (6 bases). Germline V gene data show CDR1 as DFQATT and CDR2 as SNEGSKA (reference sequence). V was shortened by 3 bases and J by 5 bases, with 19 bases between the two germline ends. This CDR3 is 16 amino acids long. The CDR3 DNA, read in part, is TGCAGTGCTAGTCGCGGGGACGCCAGGAAAACCGGGGAG. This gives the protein CSASRGDARKTGE. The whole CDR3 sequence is CSASRGDARKTGELFF.